The T cell receptor beta chain under discussion was sequenced for a study of T-cell reconstitution after alpha-beta-depleted transplantation in children. V lost 1 base and J lost 4; bases outside the gene matches: 7. The CDR3 sequence is 15 residues long. The TCRbeta library was prepared with unique molecular identifiers. TCRdb re-analysed the PCR reads in MiXCR, keeping a single row per CDR3 protein. The repertoire consists of roughly 670,000 distinct CDR3 sequences, with roughly 13% occurring once and the leading ten covering roughly 0.77%. This clonotype has ten or more counts. Specimen: PBMCs, collected before TCRalphabeta/CD19-depleted stem cell transplant. This chain uses TRBV12-3 or TRBV12-4 with TRBJ2-7; 7 bases line up with TRBD2. The receptor was isolated from a girl aged 2 to 9 with congenital amegakaryocytic thrombocytopenia, due to receive a stem cell transplant. The CDR3 loop reads CASSLVIAGAYEQYF. The DNA of the CDR3 is TGTGCCAGCAGTTTAGTGATTGCGGGAGCATACGAGCAGTACTTC.